This TCR beta chain came from a study of tumor and adjacent non-tumor tissue in lung cancer. Study results and limitations: Normal lung showed higher cumulative top 100 clone frequency than tumor. Compared with tumor, normal lung showed significantly lower TCR diversity.

Germline V gene lookup returns CDR1 MNHNS and CDR2 SASEGT. CDR3 length: 14 residues. RNA was extracted from bulk tissue without any cell sorting. Newly diagnosed lung cancer patients had thoracic surgery in China, August–late 2014, without prior chemotherapy. This clonotype was detected a few times. Its specificity is not known. Its ends do not fully match the called genes, so a read error is possible. Three rounds of nested PCR, following a modified ARM-PCR protocol, produced the TCRbeta library. TCRdb passed the multiplex PCR reads through MiXCR, listing each CDR3 protein once. The sample records 100,000 to 150,000 distinct CDR3 sequences, 55% to 75% being singletons.

The chain combines TRBV6-1 with TRBJ1-2; D is ambiguous. Sequencing used lung tumor tissue. The TCR comes from a man aged 30 to 39 with non-small cell lung cancer. The CDR3 loop reads CASSEARGKYGYTF. The CDR3 bases are TGTGCCAGCAGTGAAGCGCGTGGGAAATATGGTTACACCTTC.